This T cell receptor (beta chain) is drawn from a study of T cells after yellow fever vaccination. Study results and limitations: Clones from primary vaccination mostly reappeared after the booster (roughly 95% CD4, around 90% CD8).

A process of 5'RACE template switching, which added a universal primer site and UMIs, was used to make TCR cDNA. TCRdb itself ran the 5' RACE reads through MiXCR, one entry per CDR3 protein. The profile shows 150,000 to 200,000 distinct CDR3 sequences, roughly 8.8% of them singletons. The table lists this clonotype with many counts. Its antigen is currently unknown. CDR1 is SGHVS and CDR2 is FNYEAQ in the germline V gene. Trimming stripped 5 bases from V and 5 bases from J, with 15 bases between. This CDR3 has 15 residues. The chain links TRBV7-6 to TRBJ1-4; D not resolved. This TCR derives from a man aged 18 to 29 who received the YFV17D yellow fever vaccine. The material was CD8+ T cells sorted from PBMCs, obtained 45 days after the yellow fever booster vaccination. In nucleotides, the CDR3 is TGTGCCAGCAGCGGCACGGGCTTATGGAATGAAAAACTGTTTTTT. Protein sequence: CASSGTGLWNEKLFF.